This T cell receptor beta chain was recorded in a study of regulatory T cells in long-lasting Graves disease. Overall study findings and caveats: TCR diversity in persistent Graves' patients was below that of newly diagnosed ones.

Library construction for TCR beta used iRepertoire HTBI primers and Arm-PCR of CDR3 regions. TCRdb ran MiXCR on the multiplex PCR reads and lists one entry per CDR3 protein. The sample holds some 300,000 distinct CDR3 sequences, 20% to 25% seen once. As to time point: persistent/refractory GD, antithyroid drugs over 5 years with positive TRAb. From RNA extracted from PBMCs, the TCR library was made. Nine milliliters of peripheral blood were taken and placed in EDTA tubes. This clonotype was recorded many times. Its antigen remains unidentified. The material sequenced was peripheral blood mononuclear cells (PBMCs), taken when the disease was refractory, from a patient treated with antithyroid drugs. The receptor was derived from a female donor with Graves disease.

DNA of the CDR3: TGTGCCAGCAGCTTCCCCGGACAGGGGAGGATTTTTGGCTACACCTTC. This encodes CASSFPGQGRIFGYTF. This chain uses TRBV7-2 with TRBJ1-2, with 9 bases fitting TRBD1. This CDR3 comprises 16 residues. Germline trimming cut 3 bases from V and 7 bases from J; bases unmatched to any gene: 12. The V gene's germline CDR1 is SGHTA and CDR2 FQGNSA.